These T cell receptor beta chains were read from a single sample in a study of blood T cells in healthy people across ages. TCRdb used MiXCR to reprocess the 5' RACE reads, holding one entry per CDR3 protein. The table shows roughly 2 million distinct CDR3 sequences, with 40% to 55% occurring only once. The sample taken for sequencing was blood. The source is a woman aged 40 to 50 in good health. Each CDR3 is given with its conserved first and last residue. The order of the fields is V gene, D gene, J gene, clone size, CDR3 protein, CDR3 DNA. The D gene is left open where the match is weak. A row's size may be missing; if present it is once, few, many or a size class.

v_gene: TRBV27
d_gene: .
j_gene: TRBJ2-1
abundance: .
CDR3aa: CASSFVRGSDEQFF
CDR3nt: TGTGCCAGCAGTTTTGTTAGGGGTTCGGATGAGCAGTTCTTC

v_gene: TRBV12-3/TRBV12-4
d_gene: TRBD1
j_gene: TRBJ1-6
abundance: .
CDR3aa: CASRTMTGAYNSPLHF
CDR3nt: TGTGCCAGCAGGACGATGACAGGGGCCTATAATTCACCCCTCCACTTT

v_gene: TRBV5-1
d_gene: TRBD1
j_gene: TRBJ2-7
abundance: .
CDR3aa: CASSLEWQGQGEQYF
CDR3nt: TGCGCCAGCAGCTTGGAGTGGCAGGGACAGGGCGAGCAGTACTTC

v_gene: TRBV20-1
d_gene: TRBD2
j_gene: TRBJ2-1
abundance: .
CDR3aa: CSARWTSGGYNEQFF
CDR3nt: TGCAGTGCTAGGTGGACTAGCGGGGGCTACAATGAGCAGTTCTTC

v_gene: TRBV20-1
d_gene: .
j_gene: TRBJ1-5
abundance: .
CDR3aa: CSAGGTVSNQPQHF
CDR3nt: TGCAGTGCTGGCGGGACGGTTAGCAATCAGCCCCAGCATTTT

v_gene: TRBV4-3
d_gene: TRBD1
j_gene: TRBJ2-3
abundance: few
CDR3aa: CASSQGQLGADTQYF
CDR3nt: TGCGCCAGCAGCCAGGGACAGTTGGGCGCAGATACGCAGTATTTT

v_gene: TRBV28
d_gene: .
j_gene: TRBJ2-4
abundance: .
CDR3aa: CASTDEALPKNIQYF
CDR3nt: TGTGCCAGCACCGATGAGGCTCTCCCCAAAAACATTCAGTACTTC

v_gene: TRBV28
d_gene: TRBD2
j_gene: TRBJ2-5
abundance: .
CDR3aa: CASSFIPGLAEETQYF
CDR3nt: TGTGCCAGCAGTTTTATCCCGGGACTAGCGGAAGAGACCCAGTACTTC

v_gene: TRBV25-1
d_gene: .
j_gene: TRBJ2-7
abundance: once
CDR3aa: CASSEGRRNGYEQYF
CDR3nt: TGTGCCAGCAGTGAAGGTCGCAGGAACGGCTACGAGCAGTACTTC

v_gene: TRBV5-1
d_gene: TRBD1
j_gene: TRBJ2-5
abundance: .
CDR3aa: CASSWGQEGQETQYF
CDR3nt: TGCGCCAGCAGCTGGGGACAGGAAGGACAAGAGACCCAGTACTTC

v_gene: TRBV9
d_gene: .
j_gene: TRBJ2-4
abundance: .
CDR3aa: CASSHSVGLAKNSQYF
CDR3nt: TGTGCCAGCAGCCACTCTGTGGGCTTAGCCAAAAACAGTCAGTACTTC

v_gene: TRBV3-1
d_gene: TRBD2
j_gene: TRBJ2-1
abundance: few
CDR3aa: CASSQGDGGGYNEQFF
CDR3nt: TGTGCCAGCAGCCAAGGCGATGGCGGGGGGTACAATGAGCAGTTCTTC

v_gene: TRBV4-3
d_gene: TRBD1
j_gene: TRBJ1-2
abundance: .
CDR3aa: CASSRGQLDGYTF
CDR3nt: TGCGCCAGCAGCCGGGGACAGCTCGATGGCTACACCTTC

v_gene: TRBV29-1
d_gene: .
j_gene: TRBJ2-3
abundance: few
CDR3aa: CSVNGARTDTQYF
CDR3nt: TGCAGCGTTAATGGGGCTCGGACAGATACGCAGTATTTT

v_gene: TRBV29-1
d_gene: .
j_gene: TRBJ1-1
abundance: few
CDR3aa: CSVEVENTEAFF
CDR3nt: TGCAGCGTTGAAGTCGAGAACACTGAAGCTTTCTTT

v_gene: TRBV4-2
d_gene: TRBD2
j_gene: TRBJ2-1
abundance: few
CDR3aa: CASSQESGGVDEQFF
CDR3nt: TGTGCCAGCAGCCAAGAGTCGGGGGGAGTCGATGAGCAGTTCTTC

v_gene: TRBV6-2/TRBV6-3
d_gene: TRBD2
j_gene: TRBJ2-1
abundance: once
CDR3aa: CASTVAGGLYNEQFF
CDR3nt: TGTGCCAGCACTGTAGCGGGGGGACTGTACAATGAGCAGTTCTTC

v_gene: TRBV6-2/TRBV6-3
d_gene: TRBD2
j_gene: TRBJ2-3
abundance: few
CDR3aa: CASSSWTKRGSFSDTQYF
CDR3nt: TGTGCCAGCAGTTCATGGACTAAGCGGGGGTCTTTTTCAGATACGCAGTATTTT

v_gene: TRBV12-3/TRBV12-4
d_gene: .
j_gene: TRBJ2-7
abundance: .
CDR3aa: CASSLVTDYEQYF
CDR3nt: TGTGCCAGCAGTTTAGTCACAGACTACGAGCAGTACTTC

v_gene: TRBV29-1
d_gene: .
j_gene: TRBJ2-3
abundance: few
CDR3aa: CSVGGLGIDTQYF
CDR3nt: TGCAGCGTTGGCGGCCTCGGGATAGATACGCAGTATTTT

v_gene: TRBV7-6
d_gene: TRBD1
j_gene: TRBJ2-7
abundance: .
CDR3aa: CASSSDRGRNEQYF
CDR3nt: TGTGCCAGCAGCTCGGACAGGGGTCGCAACGAGCAGTACTTC

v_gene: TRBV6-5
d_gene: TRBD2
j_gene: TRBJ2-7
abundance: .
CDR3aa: CASSYYSGGHYEQYF
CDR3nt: TGTGCCAGCAGTTACTATTCGGGGGGTCACTACGAGCAGTACTTC

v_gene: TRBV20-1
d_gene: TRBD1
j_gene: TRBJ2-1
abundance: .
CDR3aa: CSATLDRANEQFF
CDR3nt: TGCAGTGCTACATTGGACAGGGCAAATGAGCAGTTCTTC

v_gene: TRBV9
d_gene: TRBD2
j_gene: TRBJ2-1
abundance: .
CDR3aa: CASSVGSGTSSYNEQFF
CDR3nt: TGTGCCAGCAGCGTAGGTAGCGGGACGAGCTCCTACAATGAGCAGTTCTTC

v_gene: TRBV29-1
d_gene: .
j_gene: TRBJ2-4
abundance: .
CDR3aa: CSVAHDSRNIQYF
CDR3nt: TGCAGCGTTGCACACGACAGCAGAAACATTCAGTACTTC

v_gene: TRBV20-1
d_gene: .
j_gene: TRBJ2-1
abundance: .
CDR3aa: CSANSENEQFF
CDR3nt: TGCAGTGCAAACAGTGAGAATGAGCAGTTCTTC

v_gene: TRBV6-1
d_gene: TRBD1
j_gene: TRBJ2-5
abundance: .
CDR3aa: CASLRQGAETQYF
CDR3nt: TGTGCCAGCCTTCGGCAGGGGGCAGAGACCCAGTACTTC

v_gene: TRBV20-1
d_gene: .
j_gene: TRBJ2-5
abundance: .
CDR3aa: CSAKYTASPQETQYF
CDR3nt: TGCAGTGCTAAGTATACGGCTAGCCCTCAAGAGACCCAGTACTTC

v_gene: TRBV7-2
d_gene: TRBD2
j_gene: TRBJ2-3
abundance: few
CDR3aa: CASRQTSSGDTQYF
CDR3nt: TGTGCCAGCAGACAGACTAGCTCAGGAGATACGCAGTATTTT

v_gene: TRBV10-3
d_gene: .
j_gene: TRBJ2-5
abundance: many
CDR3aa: CAISESRETQYF
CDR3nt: TGTGCCATCAGTGAGTCCAGGGAGACCCAGTACTTC

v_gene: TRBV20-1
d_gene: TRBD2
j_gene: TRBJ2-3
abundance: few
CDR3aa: CKKRGPTTDTQYF
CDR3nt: TGCAAGAAGCGGGGGCCCACCACAGATACGCAGTATTTT

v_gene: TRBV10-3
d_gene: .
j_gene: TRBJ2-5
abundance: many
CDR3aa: CAIRRTKQETQYF
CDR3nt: TGTGCCATCAGGAGGACAAAACAAGAGACCCAGTACTTC

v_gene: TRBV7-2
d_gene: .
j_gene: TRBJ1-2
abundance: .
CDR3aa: CASSAGKSYGYTF
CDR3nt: TGTGCCAGCAGTGCGGGAAAGAGCTATGGCTACACCTTC

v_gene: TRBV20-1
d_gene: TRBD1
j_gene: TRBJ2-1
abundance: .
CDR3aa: CSAKRADRAYNEQFF
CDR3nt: TGCAGTGCAAAGAGGGCAGACAGGGCCTACAATGAGCAGTTCTTC

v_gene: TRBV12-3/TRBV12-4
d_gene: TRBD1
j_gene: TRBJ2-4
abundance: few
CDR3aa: CASSLETGDLAKNIQYF
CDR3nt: TGTGCCAGCAGTTTAGAGACAGGGGACCTAGCCAAAAACATTCAGTACTTC

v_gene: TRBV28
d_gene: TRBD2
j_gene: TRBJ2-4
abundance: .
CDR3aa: CASDKRGGEAKNIQYF
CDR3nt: TGTGCCAGCGATAAGCGGGGGGGGGAAGCCAAAAACATTCAGTACTTC

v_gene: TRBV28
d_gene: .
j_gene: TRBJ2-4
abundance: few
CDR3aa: CASSLVDGLLAKNIQYF
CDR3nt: TGTGCCAGCAGTTTGGTAGATGGGTTACTAGCCAAAAACATTCAGTACTTC

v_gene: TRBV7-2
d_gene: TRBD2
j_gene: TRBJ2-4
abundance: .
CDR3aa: CASSLSGGPHNEQYF
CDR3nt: TGTGCCAGCAGCCTAAGCGGGGGTCCACACAATGAGCAGTACTTC

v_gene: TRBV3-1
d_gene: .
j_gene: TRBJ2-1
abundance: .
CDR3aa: CASSREFYNEQFF
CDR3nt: TGTGCCAGCAGCCGAGAATTTTACAATGAGCAGTTCTTC

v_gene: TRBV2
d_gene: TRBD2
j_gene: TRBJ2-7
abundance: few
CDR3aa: CASSASGGEQYF
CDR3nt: TGTGCCAGCAGTGCTAGCGGCGGCGAGCAGTACTTC

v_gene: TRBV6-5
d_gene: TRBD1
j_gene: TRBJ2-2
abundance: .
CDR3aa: CASKGQGASGELFF
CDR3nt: TGTGCCAGCAAGGGACAGGGGGCGTCCGGGGAGCTGTTTTTT

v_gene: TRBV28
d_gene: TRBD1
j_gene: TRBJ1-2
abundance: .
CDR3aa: CAIRTGPEGYGYTF
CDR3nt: TGTGCCATCAGGACAGGGCCAGAGGGCTATGGCTACACCTTC

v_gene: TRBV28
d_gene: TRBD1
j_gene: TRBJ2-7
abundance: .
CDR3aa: CASSSRYRGGEQYF
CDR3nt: TGTGCCAGCAGTTCTCGCTACAGGGGCGGCGAGCAGTACTTC

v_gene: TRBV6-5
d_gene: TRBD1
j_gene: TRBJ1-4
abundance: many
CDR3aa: CASSRDRGNEKLFF
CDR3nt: TGTGCCAGCAGCCGGGACAGGGGGAATGAAAAACTGTTTTTT

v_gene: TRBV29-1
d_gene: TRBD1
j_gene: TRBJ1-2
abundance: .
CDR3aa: CSVEAGQPFYGYTF
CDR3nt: TGCAGCGTTGAAGCGGGACAGCCTTTCTATGGCTACACCTTC

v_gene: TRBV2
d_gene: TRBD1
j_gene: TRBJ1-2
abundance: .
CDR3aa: CASSEAGGGYGYTF
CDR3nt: TGTGCCAGCAGTGAAGCAGGGGGCGGATATGGCTACACCTTC

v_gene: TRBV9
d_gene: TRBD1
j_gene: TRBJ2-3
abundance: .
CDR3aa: CASSVVGTAWSVTQYF
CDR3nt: TGTGCCAGCAGCGTAGTTGGGACAGCCTGGTCAGTCACGCAGTATTTT

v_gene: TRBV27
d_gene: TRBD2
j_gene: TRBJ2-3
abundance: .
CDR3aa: CASSLLAGILRTDTQYF
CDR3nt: TGTGCCAGCAGTTTACTAGCGGGGATTCTTCGCACAGATACGCAGTATTTT

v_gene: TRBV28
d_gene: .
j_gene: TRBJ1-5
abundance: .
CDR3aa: CASRRESQGIYSNQPQHF
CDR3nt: TGTGCCAGCAGACGTGAATCCCAGGGGATCTATAGCAATCAGCCCCAGCATTTT

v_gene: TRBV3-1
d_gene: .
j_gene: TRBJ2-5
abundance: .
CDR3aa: CASSWTSETQYF
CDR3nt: TGTGCCAGCAGTTGGACCTCAGAGACCCAGTACTTC

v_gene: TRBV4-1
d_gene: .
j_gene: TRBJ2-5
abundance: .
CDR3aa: CASRQGTTQETQYF
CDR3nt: TGCGCCAGCAGGCAGGGGACTACTCAAGAGACCCAGTACTTC

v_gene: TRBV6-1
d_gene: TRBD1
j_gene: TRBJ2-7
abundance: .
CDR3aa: CASRAYDRGQSYEQYF
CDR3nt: TGTGCCAGCAGGGCCTATGACAGGGGCCAATCCTACGAGCAGTACTTC

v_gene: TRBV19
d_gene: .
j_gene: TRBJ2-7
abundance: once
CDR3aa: CASSRDGQLYEQYF
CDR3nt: TGTGCCAGTAGTAGGGACGGACAGCTCTACGAGCAGTACTTC

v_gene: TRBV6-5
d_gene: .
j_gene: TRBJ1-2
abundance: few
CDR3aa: CASSYSRAYGYTF
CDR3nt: TGTGCCAGCAGTTACTCGAGGGCCTATGGCTACACCTTC

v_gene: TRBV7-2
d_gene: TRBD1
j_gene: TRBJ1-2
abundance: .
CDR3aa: CASSQGGRAYGYTF
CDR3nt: TGTGCCAGCAGCCAAGGGGGCCGCGCCTATGGCTACACCTTC

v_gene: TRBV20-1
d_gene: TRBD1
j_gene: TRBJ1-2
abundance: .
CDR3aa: CSARDKDRVNYGYTF
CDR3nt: TGCAGTGCTAGAGATAAGGACAGGGTGAACTATGGCTACACCTTC

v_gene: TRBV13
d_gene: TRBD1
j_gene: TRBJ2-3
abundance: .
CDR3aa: CASSTRQGWTDTQYF
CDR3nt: TGTGCCAGCAGCACCCGACAGGGTTGGACAGATACGCAGTATTTT

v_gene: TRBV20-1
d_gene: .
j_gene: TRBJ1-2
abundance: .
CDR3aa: CSAHHPPYGYTF
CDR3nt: TGCAGTGCTCACCACCCACCCTATGGCTACACCTTC

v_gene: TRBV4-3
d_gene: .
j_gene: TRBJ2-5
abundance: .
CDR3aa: CASSQVLVAETQYF
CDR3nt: TGCGCCAGCAGCCAAGTACTAGTCGCGGAGACCCAGTACTTC

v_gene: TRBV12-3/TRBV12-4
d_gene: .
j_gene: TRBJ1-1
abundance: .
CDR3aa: CASSPPGASEAFF
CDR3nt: TGTGCCAGCAGTCCACCGGGGGCATCTGAAGCTTTCTTT